The 9 T cell receptor beta chains listed next were all sequenced from one sample in a study of T cell responses to AZD1222 COVID-19 vaccine. Some clones are missing from TCRdb's copy, which holds only in-frame ones; the method was immunoSEQ multiplex PCR. The profile covers 99,000 or so clones, with about 87% appearing a single time and approximately 9% taken by the ten largest. The source was peripheral blood, collected on day 0 of AZD1222 vaccination. The origin of the receptors is an adult in good health.

CDR3 coding DNA: TGTGCCAGCAGCGATGGGGGTCTACTTAGCAATCAGCCCCAGCATTTT. Its translation is CASSDGGLLSNQPQHF. The rearrangement links TRBV27 to TRBJ1-5; D is possibly TRBD1 (5 bases). V lost 6 bases, J lost 0 bases, and 15 bases lay in between. The germline gives CDR1 MNHEY, CDR2 SMNVEV (reference sequence). The CDR3 extends over 16 amino acids.

The chain is built from TRBV14 and TRBJ1-2; possibly TRBD1 for D (6 bases). Germline V lookup: CDR1 SGHDN, CDR2 FVKESK. This CDR3 is 16 amino acids long. V was clipped by 4 bases and J by 4 bases, with 19 bases between them. The CDR3 nucleotides read TGTGCCAGCAGCCGGACAGCGGGTTGGGGCGGCTATGGCTACACCTTC. Its translation is CASSRTAGWGGYGYTF.

The chain is built from TRBV6-8 and TRBJ1-2, with D possibly matching TRBD1 (6 bases). Trimming removed 9 bases at V and 5 bases at J, with 16 bases between. The germline V gene encodes CDR1 MNHGY and CDR2 SAAAGT. There are 13 residues in the CDR3. The chain's CDR3 is CARETGRKYGYTF. CDR3 DNA: TGTGCCAGGGAAACAGGGCGCAAGTATGGCTACACCTTC.

The chain combines TRBV13 with TRBJ2-7, with D hard to call. Looked up from germline, CDR1 is PRHDT and CDR2 is FYEKMQ (reference sequence). V was pared by 1 base and J by 5 bases, with 6 bases between. The CDR3 covers 12 residues. The CDR3, as DNA: TGTGCCAGCAGCTTAGTCAGAAACGAGCAGTACTTC. Amino acids: CASSLVRNEQYF.

V usage is TRBV7-2 and J usage is TRBJ1-2; 7 bases agree with TRBD1. Germline assignment: CDR1 SGHTA and CDR2 FQGNSA. V dropped 6 bases and J dropped 5; count of bases not matched to a gene: 9. This CDR3 has 14 residues. The CDR3 loop reads CASSPRDSSYGYTF. The DNA of the CDR3 is TGTGCCAGCAGTCCCCGGGACAGTTCTTATGGCTACACCTTC. Variable domain in full (rest from reference TRBV7-2 and TRBJ1-2): GAGVSQSPSNKVTEKGKDVELRCDPISGHTALYWYRQSLGQGLEFLIYFQGNSAPDKSGLPSDRFSAERTGGSVSTLTIQRTQQEDSAVYLCASSPRDSSYGYTFGSGTRLTVV.

This chain uses TRBV4-1 with TRBJ2-1, with 9 bases fitting TRBD2. The CDR3 runs 15 residues. The V gene's germline CDR1 is MGHRA and CDR2 YSYEKL. The V gene end was trimmed by 3 bases and the J gene end by 5 bases; junction bases not matched to a gene: 5. CDR3 region: CASSQPTSGDNEQFF. The DNA for the CDR3 is TGCGCCAGCAGCCAGCCGACTAGCGGAGACAATGAGCAGTTCTTC.

The V gene is TRBV11-3, the J gene TRBJ2-7; D is uncertain. This CDR3 contains 12 residues. CDR1 and CDR2 (germline): SGHNT, YENEEA. Trimming removed 4 bases at V and 6 bases at J, with 10 bases between. CDR3 in DNA: TGTGCCAGCAGCTCTACTATCGGCGAGCAGTACTTC. Its protein product is CASSSTIGEQYF.

Here the CDR3 reads CASSLRENSPLHF. CDR3 coding DNA: TGTGCCAGCAGTTTACGGGAAAATTCACCCCTCCACTTT. The chain links TRBV27 to TRBJ1-6; D is uncertain. The V end lost 2 bases, the J end lost 7 bases, and 6 bases lay between the germline ends. Germline loops: CDR1 MNHEY, CDR2 SMNVEV (reference sequence). The CDR3 is 13 amino acids.

V gene TRBV5-5 combines with J gene TRBJ2-5, with D possibly being TRBD1 (6 bases). V lost 3 bases and J lost 2, with 20 bases in between. The length of the CDR3 is 17 residues. CDR1 is SGHKS, CDR2 YYEKEE, per germline (reference sequence). CDR3 sequence reads: CASSWAPDRKPQETQYF. CDR3 DNA sequence: TGTGCCAGCAGCTGGGCCCCGGACAGAAAACCACAAGAGACCCAGTACTTC.